This T cell receptor (beta chain) was sequenced for a study of human T cells and chemical hapten exposure. Time point of the sample: pre-sensitization, week 0. Treatment specified: therapeutic diphenylcyclopropenone sensitization with weekly scalp DPC. TCRdb re-derived calls from the RACE reads in MiXCR, one entry per CDR3 protein. Of roughly 80,000 distinct CDR3 sequences in the sample, less than 15% were seen once. Germline V gene sequence: CDR1 SGHTA, CDR2 FQGNSA. V was shortened by 1 base and J by 2 bases, with 6 bases between the two germline ends. This CDR3 is built from 15 residues. The receptor's source is a woman between 50 and 59 years old with alopecia areata. Some clones in this sample may be carry-over from other donors' samples. The chain employs TRBV7-2 and TRBJ2-6; D is ambiguous. This sample comprised whole blood, obtained in connection with sensitization to the hapten diphenylcyclopropenone (DPC). CDR3 loop: CASSLDGTGANVLTF. The CDR3 DNA is TGTGCCAGCAGCTTAGACGGAACTGGGGCCAACGTCCTGACTTTC. The whole variable domain, remainder taken from reference TRBV7-2 and TRBJ2-6, is GAGVSQSPSNKVTEKGKDVELRCDPISGHTALYWYRQSLGQGLEFLIYFQGNSAPDKSGLPSDRFSAERTGGSVSTLTIQRTQQEDSAVYLCASSLDGTGANVLTFGAGSRLTVL.